Described below is a single T cell receptor (beta chain) sequence and its context. Its antigen remains unidentified. Assay: immunoSEQ multiplex PCR; the TCRdb copy retains only in-frame clones and omits some. The sample yields around 2.5 million clones, approximately 94% seen once. Per germline, CDR1 LGHNA and CDR2 YSLEER. The V end lost 0 bases, the J end lost 6 bases, and 18 bases lay between the germline ends. The length of the CDR3 is 17 residues. The data belong to a study of shared clonotypes between healthy human individuals. Overall study results and limits: Clonotypes that were shared across a few donors made up roughly 5% of naive CD4 clonotypes. Clonotype sharing among donors was expected to depend on sequencing depth.

V and J are TRBV4-3 and TRBJ2-1, with D tentatively TRBD2 (6 bases). The receptor was isolated from a man younger than 30 in good health. Some clones in this sample may be carry-over from other donors' samples. Input material: naive CD4+ T cells from PBMCs. The subset is: CD45RA+ positively selected. The CDR3 sequence: CASSQDRGGTRGNEQFF. For the CDR3, the DNA is TGCGCCAGCAGCCAAGATCGAGGAGGGACCCGGGGCAATGAGCAGTTCTTC.